Shown below are 25 T cell receptor beta chains from a single sample sequenced in a study of cytomegalovirus exposure and HLA in healthy donors. In the PCR, 60 Vbeta and 13 Jbeta primers were used. The data were produced by immunoSEQ multiplex PCR, yet TCRdb's version contains in-frame clones alone and is incomplete. The table lists about 110,000 clones. The sample consisted of PBMCs. These receptors originate from a man aged 45 to 65 in good health and CMV-seronegative.

The chain carries TRBV15 and TRBJ2-5; D gene unclear. Germline CDR1 and CDR2: LNHNV and YYDKDF (reference sequence). V was clipped by 0 bases and J by 3 bases, with 8 bases between them. CDR3 size: 14 residues. The CDR3 reads CATSRDLAEETQYF. As DNA, the CDR3 is TGTGCCACCAGCAGAGATCTGGCTGAAGAGACCCAGTACTTC.

This chain joins TRBV7-8 and TRBJ2-3; 8 positions agree with TRBD1. This CDR3 region has 15 residues. J lost 4 bases, V lost 3 bases, and 6 bases had no gene match. Germline-derived CDR1 and CDR2 are SGHVS and FQNEAQ. Here the CDR3 reads CASSFRDRLSDTQYF. For the CDR3, the DNA is TGTGCCAGCAGCTTCCGGGACAGGCTTTCAGATACGCAGTATTTT. The full variable domain, with the rest looked up from reference TRBV7-8 and TRBJ2-3, is GAGVSQSPRYKVAKRGQDVALRCDPISGHVSLFWYQQALGQGPEFLTYFQNEAQLDKSGLPSDRFFAERPEGSVSTLKIQRTQQEDSAVYLCASSFRDRLSDTQYFGPGTRLTVL.

This chain connects TRBV5-1 to TRBJ2-7, with a weak D call TRBD2 (6 bases). CDR1 and CDR2 from the germline V gene are SGHRS and YFSETQ. V was clipped by 4 bases and J by 0 bases, with 11 bases between them. The CDR3 consists of 14 residues. The DNA for the CDR3 is TGCGCCAGCAGCGGGACTGCACCCTCCTACGAGCAGTACTTC. Translation: CASSGTAPSYEQYF.

The chain recombines TRBV27 with TRBJ1-2; the D gene is possibly TRBD1 (6 bases). Deletions cut 5 bases from V and 3 bases from J, with 13 bases between. Germline CDR1 is MNHEY and CDR2 is SMNVEV (reference sequence). The CDR3 consists of 14 residues. The CDR3 is CASSPRGGDYGYTF. The CDR3 DNA reads as TGTGCCAGCAGTCCAAGGGGGGGGGACTATGGCTACACCTTC.

This sequence joins TRBV5-4 and TRBJ1-3; D gene unclear. Germline V gene lookup returns CDR1 SGHNT and CDR2 YYREEE (reference sequence). Trimming removed 0 bases from V and 3 bases from J, with 10 bases in between. The CDR3 spans 15 residues. The CDR3 spells CASSLGYNLGNTIYF. For the CDR3, the DNA is TGTGCCAGCAGCTTGGGATACAACCTTGGAAACACCATATATTTT.

The rearrangement links TRBV7-2 to TRBJ2-3; a possible D gene is TRBD2 (6 bases). In germline, CDR1 is SGHTA, CDR2 FQGNSA. CDR3 size: 16 residues. Trimming removed 5 bases from V and 2 bases from J, with 17 bases in between. CDR3 DNA sequence: TGTGCCAGCAGCCCTACTCTCGGCGGGGCCACAGATACGCAGTATTTT. Amino acids: CASSPTLGGATDTQYF.

The rearrangement joins TRBV20-1 to TRBJ1-4; no clear D gene. Trimming stripped 7 bases from V and 14 bases from J, with 17 bases between. Per the germline V gene, CDR1 is DFQATT and CDR2 is SNEGSKA (reference sequence). The CDR3 consists of 11 residues. The CDR3 here is CSVGVKGSLFF. The CDR3 nucleotides read TGCAGTGTGGGAGTTAAAGGATCGCTGTTTTTT.

This chain links TRBV4-3 with TRBJ1-1, with D maybe TRBD1 (6 bases). This CDR3 contains 16 residues. The germline CDR1 and CDR2 sequences are LGHNA and YSLEER. The V gene lost 3 bases and the J gene lost 0 bases, with 14 bases spanning the gap. The CDR3 DNA reads TGCGCCAGCAGCCAGTTAGCAGGGGCGATGAACACTGAAGCTTTCTTT. Encoded protein: CASSQLAGAMNTEAFF.

J is TRBJ1-2 and V is TRBV18, with a possible D match to TRBD1 (6 bases). V was clipped by 6 bases and J by 4 bases, with 18 bases between them. The CDR3 is 15 residues long. Germline lookup yields CDR1 KGHSH and CDR2 LQKENI. CDR3 in DNA: TGTGCCAGCTCCCCGGGACAACACAGCGGCTATGGCTACACCTTC. It translates to CASSPGQHSGYGYTF.

V gene TRBV18 combines with J gene TRBJ2-7; possible D gene TRBD1, 5 bases. Germline values: CDR1 KGHSH, CDR2 LQKENI. Trimming shortened V by 3 bases and J by 4 bases, and 16 bases separated the two germline ends. There are 15 residues in the CDR3. CDR3: CASSPQGHDPYEQYF. CDR3 coding DNA: TGTGCCAGCTCACCCCAAGGACACGACCCATACGAGCAGTACTTC.

This chain links TRBV14 with TRBJ2-2; D call uncertain. The germline V gene has CDR1 SGHDN and CDR2 FVKESK. The CDR3 has 14 amino acids. V was trimmed by 4 bases and J by 0 bases, leaving 6 bases between them. CDR3 residues: CASSPNSNTGELFF. The CDR3 nucleotides are TGTGCCAGCAGCCCCAATTCGAACACCGGGGAGCTGTTTTTT.

The rearrangement uses TRBV7-2 and TRBJ1-2, with D tentatively TRBD1 (5 bases). The V and J ends lost 2 bases and 5 bases respectively, with 15 bases between them. Germline CDR1 is SGHTA and CDR2 is FQGNSA. CDR3 length: 15 amino acids. DNA for the CDR3: TGTGCCAGCAGCTTATCTGGCAGGGCAGATTATGGCTACACCTTC. Its translation is CASSLSGRADYGYTF.

The chain couples TRBV6-5 to TRBJ1-5, with 7 positions matching TRBD1. Germline lookup yields CDR1 MNHEY and CDR2 SVGAGI. With V trimmed by 5 bases and J by 7 bases, 8 bases remained unmatched. CDR3 length: 14 residues. CDR3 sequence (DNA): TGTGCCAGCAGTCCCGGGACAGTCTCCCAGCCCCAGCATTTT. Protein: CASSPGTVSQPQHF.

The CDR3 DNA reads TGTGCCAGCAGCACTAGCGGGAGCCCGAATGAGCAGTTCTTC. The encoded protein is CASSTSGSPNEQFF. V is TRBV9 and J is TRBJ2-1; the match to TRBD2 covers 11 bases. The CDR3 is made up of 14 amino acids. The trim removed 4 bases at V and 7 bases at J, leaving 4 bases unmatched. Per germline, CDR1 SGDLS and CDR2 YYNGEE.

This sequence joins TRBV6-5 and TRBJ1-2; a possible D gene is TRBD1 (6 bases). The CDR3 length is 13 residues. Germline V gene sequence: CDR1 MNHEY, CDR2 SVGAGI. Trimming removed 4 bases at V and 4 bases at J, with 10 bases between. The CDR3 nucleotides are TGTGCCAGCAGTTTCCCACAGGGCTATGGCTACACCTTC. It yields the protein CASSFPQGYGYTF.

This rearrangement joins TRBV2 to TRBJ2-5; 7 nucleotides line up with TRBD2. This CDR3 comprises 15 residues. Looked up from germline, CDR1 is SNHLY and CDR2 is FYNNEI. Trimming took 8 bases from V and 1 from J; bases not matched to a gene: 10. CDR3 loop: CASAPSGGSQETQYF. Here the CDR3 DNA reads TGTGCCAGCGCCCCTAGCGGAGGAAGCCAAGAGACCCAGTACTTC.

The V call is TRBV13, the J call TRBJ1-2; D unclear. Trimming took off 3 bases at V and 4 bases at J, with 9 bases between the two ends. The V gene's germline CDR1 is PRHDT and CDR2 FYEKMQ (reference sequence). This CDR3 comprises 13 residues. The CDR3: CASSLRSGYGYTF. CDR3 in DNA: TGTGCCAGCAGCTTGAGGAGCGGCTATGGCTACACCTTC. The whole variable domain, remainder taken from reference TRBV13 and TRBJ1-2, is AAGVIQSPRHLIKEKRETATLKCYPIPRHDTVYWYQQGPGQDPQFLISFYEKMQSDKGSIPDRFSAQQFSDYHSELNMSSLELGDSALYFCASSLRSGYGYTFGSGTRLTVV.

This chain joins TRBV7-8 and TRBJ2-1; D is possibly TRBD1 (6 bases). V was cut by 1 base and J by 8 bases, with 15 bases left in between. CDR3 length equals 15 residues. Germline V gene sequence: CDR1 SGHVS, CDR2 FQNEAQ. CDR3 in amino acids: CASSLVAGVGYEQFF. Written as DNA, the CDR3 is TGTGCCAGCAGCTTAGTGGCAGGGGTTGGCTATGAGCAGTTCTTC.

The V and J genes are TRBV10-3 and TRBJ2-3, with TRBD1 matching 8 bases. Germline assignment: CDR1 ENHRY and CDR2 SYGVKD. The length of the CDR3 is 15 residues. The J segment lost 2 bases and the V segment lost 11 bases, leaving 12 bases of the junction unmatched. The CDR3 reads CAAGGGVGPTDTQYF. Here the CDR3 DNA reads TGTGCCGCAGGGGGCGGGGTAGGGCCCACAGATACGCAGTATTTT.

The gene calls are TRBV14 and TRBJ1-2, with D unresolved. Germline CDR1 reads SGHDN; CDR2 reads FVKESK. Trimming shortened V by 2 bases and J by 4 bases, and 8 bases separated the two germline ends. This CDR3 has 13 amino acids. CDR3 bases: TGTGCCAGCAGCCAAACAGCCACCTATGGCTACACCTTC. It encodes CASSQTATYGYTF.

The J gene is TRBJ2-7, the V gene TRBV7-9; no reliable D call. Germline-derived CDR1 and CDR2 are SEHNR and FQNEAQ (reference sequence). V shed 6 bases and J shed 2 bases, with 17 bases lying between them. The CDR3 spans 15 residues. This CDR3 is CASSHQTIAAYEQYF. The CDR3 nucleotides read TGTGCCAGCAGTCATCAAACTATAGCAGCCTACGAGCAGTACTTC.

Here the CDR3 reads CASALTGEGEQYF. In nucleotides, the CDR3 is TGTGCTAGTGCTCTGACAGGGGAGGGAGAGCAGTACTTC. The gene calls are TRBV12-5 and TRBJ2-7; the D gene is possibly TRBD1 (8 bases). This CDR3 contains 13 residues. Germline V gene sequence: CDR1 LGHNT, CDR2 FRNRAP. Trimming stripped 7 bases from V and 7 bases from J, with 17 bases between.

The rearrangement links TRBV5-4 to TRBJ2-3; 8 bases fit TRBD2. There are 16 residues in the CDR3. Germline-derived CDR1 and CDR2 are SGHNT and YYREEE (reference sequence). Losses at the gene ends were 4 bases for V and 5 bases for J; bases not matched to a gene: 12. The CDR3 sequence is CASSPPRGGLEDTQYF. The CDR3 DNA reads as TGTGCCAGCAGCCCTCCCCGCGGGGGGCTTGAAGATACGCAGTATTTT.

The chain employs TRBV11-2 and TRBJ1-1; D ambiguous. Germline V gives CDR1 SGHAT, CDR2 FQNNGV. Trimming took off 3 bases at V and 5 bases at J, with 10 bases between the two ends. The CDR3 runs 13 residues. CDR3 sequence (DNA): TGTGCCAGCAGCTTGATACAGCCTACTGAAGCTTTCTTT. It codes for CASSLIQPTEAFF. Full variable domain (remainder filled in from reference TRBV11-2 and TRBJ1-1): EAGVAQSPRYKIIEKRQSVAFWCNPISGHATLYWYQQILGQGPKLLIQFQNNGVVDDSQLPKDRFSAERLKGVDSTLKIQPAKLEDSAVYLCASSLIQPTEAFFGQGTRLTVV.

V usage is TRBV5-1 and J usage is TRBJ1-4; no clear D. Trimming cost V 0 bases and J 8 bases, with 11 bases left between them. The germline CDR1 and CDR2 sequences are SGHRS and YFSETQ. This CDR3 spans 14 amino acids. The DNA of the CDR3 is TGCGCCAGCAGCTTGGACCCTGCAAGCGAAAAACTGTTTTTT. Amino acids: CASSLDPASEKLFF.